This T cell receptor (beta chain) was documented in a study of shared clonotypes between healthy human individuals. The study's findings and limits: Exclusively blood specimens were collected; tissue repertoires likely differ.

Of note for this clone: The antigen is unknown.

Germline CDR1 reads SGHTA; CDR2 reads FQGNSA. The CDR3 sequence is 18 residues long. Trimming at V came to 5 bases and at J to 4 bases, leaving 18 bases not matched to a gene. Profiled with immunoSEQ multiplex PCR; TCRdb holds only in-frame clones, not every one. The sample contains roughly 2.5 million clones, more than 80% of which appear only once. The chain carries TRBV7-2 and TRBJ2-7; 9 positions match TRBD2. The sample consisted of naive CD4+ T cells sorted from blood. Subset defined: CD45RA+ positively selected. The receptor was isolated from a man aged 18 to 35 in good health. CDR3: CASSPRAVGREGPYEQYF. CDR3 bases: TGTGCCAGCAGCCCCCGCGCGGTTGGGCGGGAGGGCCCGTACGAGCAGTACTTC.